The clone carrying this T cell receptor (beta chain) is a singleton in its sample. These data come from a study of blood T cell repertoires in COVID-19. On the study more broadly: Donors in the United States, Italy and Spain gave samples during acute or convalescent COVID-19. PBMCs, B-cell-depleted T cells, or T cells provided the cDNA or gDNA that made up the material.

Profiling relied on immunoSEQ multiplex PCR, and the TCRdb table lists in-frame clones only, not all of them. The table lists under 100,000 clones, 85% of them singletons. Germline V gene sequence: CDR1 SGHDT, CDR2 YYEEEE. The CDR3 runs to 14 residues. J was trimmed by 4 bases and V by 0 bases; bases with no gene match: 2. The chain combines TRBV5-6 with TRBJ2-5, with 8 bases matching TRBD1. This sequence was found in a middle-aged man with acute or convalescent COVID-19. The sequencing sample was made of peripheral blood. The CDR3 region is CASSLGTGTETQYF. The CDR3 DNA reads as TGTGCCAGCAGCTTGGGGACAGGGACAGAGACCCAGTACTTC.